The entry below describes one T cell receptor beta chain. This receptor's antigen is unknown. A much more abundant neighbour one base away suggests this may be a read error. These data come from a study of T cell repertoires in cytomegalovirus infection (dated by TCRdb to between 2018 and 2021). Study-level background: Recently identified HLA-C-restricted CMV epitopes, whose presentation resists viral immunomodulation, were targeted by peptide stimulations together with well-studied HLA-B-restricted epitopes. Donor HLA type was relevant to the analysis, as public TCR beta signatures indicated carriage of CMV infection together with the matching HLA type. Results and caveats for the whole study, not just this receptor: In the ex vivo response, HLA-C-restricted CMV-specific TCR beta clonotypes were dominant, and in two of eight donors the single most frequent clonotype came from this HLA-C-restricted group. In both this cohort and an independent approximately 400-donor cohort, the cumulative frequency of public TCR beta family members distinguished carriers of CMV infection plus the relevant HLA type.

These reads were obtained on an Illumina HiSeq 1500. The public reads were run again by TCRdb, first through fastp at Q25 and then through MiXCR, and only productive beta chains were kept. Merged by CDR3 protein, the rows form single entries marked with the most common genes and DNA. The sample data list about 920,000 distinct CDR3 sequences, and 30% to 40% of these were observed just once. The ten top clones hold under 15% of the sample. The treatment or condition label on this specimen signifies: in vitro stimulation with specific CMV peptide epitopes to enrich CMV-specific T cells. The sequence was obtained from a human donor in good health (CMV status not recorded). Some clones in this sample may be carry-over from other donors' samples. The input for sequencing was cultured CD8+ T cells from PBMCs, taken from culture after CMV antigen stimulation.

CDR3 region: CAGSYRPADLQETQYF. At the DNA level, the sequence is TGTGCCGGCAGTTACAGGCCCGCAGATCTCCAAGAGACCCAGTACTTC. The sequence links TRBV6-5 to TRBJ2-5, and possibly TRBD1, on 5 matching bases. CDR1 and CDR2, looked up from the germline V gene, are MNHEY and SVGAGI. Its CDR3 holds 16 amino acids, cysteine through phenylalanine. Only CDR3 DNA is held: 48 bases, read in frame from base 1.